This T cell receptor beta chain was sequenced in a study of blood T cell repertoires in COVID-19. Study overall: The cDNA or gDNA used as material had been derived from T cells, B-cell-depleted T cells, or PBMCs.

Germline CDR1 SGDLS, CDR2 YYNGEE. There are 18 residues in the CDR3. The ends were cut back, 4 bases at V and 0 bases at J, with 21 bases in the middle. The authors' processing: The authors estimated nucleated cell counts from reference gene primer amplification. Here immunoSEQ multiplex PCR was the method, and the copy in TCRdb shows in-frame clones only, minus some. D and trimming were read from the DNA, whereas the V and J calls and clone size are those reported in that table. Of about 400,000 clones listed, around 84% are singletons. The chain recombines TRBV9 with TRBJ2-3, with D possibly matching TRBD2 (7 bases). This TCR came from a human donor in a cohort sampled during active COVID-19. The sequencing input was peripheral blood. The CDR3 here is CASSPRGGGYTSTDTQYF. In nucleotides, the CDR3 is TGTGCCAGCAGCCCCAGGGGCGGGGGTTATACCAGCACAGATACGCAGTATTTT.